This T cell receptor (beta chain) comes out of a study of beta chain features in type 1 diabetes (dated by TCRdb to the late 2010s). Some background on the complete study: Mean age, gender distribution, total cell number and subset yield did not differ between patients and healthy donors. A total of around 110,000,000 sorted cells were examined across all samples, and RNA yield correlated strongly with the number of cells per subset. The study compared TCRB repertoires of sorted circulating CD4+ T cell subsets between recently diagnosed type 1 diabetes patients and matched healthy donors. Whereas all 28 donors provided naive and central memory subsets, regulatory and stem cell-like memory subsets were isolated from just 8 patients and about 8 healthy donors.

The entire amount of isolated RNA was reverse transcribed using the High Capacity cDNA Reverse Transcription Kit, so the sequenced TCRB transcripts were expressed ones. Deep immunoSEQ sequencing was performed on naive, central memory and regulatory T cell samples, with an average of around 3.4 million total reads per sample. After sorted cells were lysed in RLT buffer, RNA was extracted with DNase-treated RNeasy Micro or Mini kits, with the choice depending on cell number. Each cell subset was processed on its own to prevent cross-contamination, while patient and healthy donor samples were processed together. TCRB sequences were amplified from cDNA with the immunoSEQ multiplex PCR, producing 87-bp fragments spanning the CDR3 region. Sequencing of the amplicons was performed on the Illumina HiSeq platform. In the original analysis: Synthetic template baselines were used to correct PCR bias computationally, reads within Hamming distance 2 were collapsed, and singletons that could not be merged were discarded. Reads were aligned against IMGT to assign V, D and J genes, CDR3 length and insertions or deletions at six rearrangement sites. Clonotype counts were normalized to sorted cell number within each subset before computing true diversity and Gini coefficients with the tcR R package. The overlap coefficient, calculated on TCRB nucleotide sequences, was used to measure repertoire sharing. Out-of-frame TCRB sequences from naive cells were analyzed as a proxy for the pre-selection repertoire. The table comes from immuneACCESS by way of TCRdb, which keeps in-frame sequences with V and J called. Part of the clones is missing from these tables; in studies checked, under half for an unresolved V gene and the rest for unknown reasons. Clone size and the V and J calls come from that table; the DNA yielded D and trimming. This sample is represented by under 400,000 clones; about 12% of them were singletons. The ten largest clones add up to around 0.0099% of the sample.

Each donor gave one peripheral blood draw, approximately 0.11 L on average, collected into heparinised tubes. Naive, central memory, regulatory and stem cell-like memory CD4+ T cells were sorted on a BD FACSAria II using a panel including CD45RO, CCR7, CD25, CD127, CD95 and CD27. Every sorted population had a purity above 98%. PBMCs were isolated immediately by Lymphoprep density gradient centrifugation and stained directly without culture. To minimize batch effects, samples were stained and sorted in pairs, one healthy donor with one patient per experiment. This clone was recorded a few times. Its antigen is not yet known. Qualities for individual bases were not recorded, and no much larger clone is one base off. The research as a whole found: At VDJ recombination sites, type 1 diabetes patients had fewer insertions and more deleted nucleotides, which implies abnormalities in thymic rearrangement. A moderate but significant shortening of TCRB CDR3 length was observed in type 1 diabetes patients in all four CD4+ subsets. Shorter templates might have been favored by PCR, but patient and control samples were amplified and corrected together, so both groups would have been affected equally by any skew. Sequencing cDNA rather than genomic DNA could over-represent highly expressing activated cells, although activation and CD3 levels did not differ between groups. Because the HLA sub-analyses included only small numbers of individuals, any influence of HLA type on TCRB rearrangement was left unresolved. The naive, central memory and regulatory TCRB repertoires appeared to resemble one another more closely among patients than among healthy donors.

Sequenced material: naive CD4+ T cells from blood. The sample's cell subset or site label, in plain terms: true naive CD4+ T cells. The origin of this receptor is a woman under 30 with type 1 diabetes.

The nucleotides read TGTGCCAGCGCCCCTGACAGGGGTCGAACCCACAATGAGCAGTTCTTC. Its protein is CASAPDRGRTHNEQFF. The sequence joins TRBV19 to TRBJ2-1; 8 middle bases align to TRBD1. Trimmed from V: 9 bases; trimmed from J: 5 bases; junction bases lacking a gene match: 15. Its CDR3 holds 16 amino acids, cysteine through phenylalanine. Here the CDR3 DNA is all that survives: 48 bases in frame from base 1. Sequences LNHDA (CDR1) and SQIVND (CDR2) are obtained from the germline V gene (reference sequence).